Listed here are 22 T cell receptor beta chains from one sample, sequenced in a study of shared clonotypes between healthy human individuals. TCRdb's copy holds only in-frame clones and misses some; the assay was immunoSEQ multiplex PCR. Among about half a million clones listed, roughly 85% were seen once. The material sequenced was PBMCs. Receptors were obtained from a woman in her forties in good health. Some clones in this sample may be carry-over from other donors' samples.

This clone was recorded only once. The rearrangement joins TRBV7-2 to TRBJ2-2, with D possibly TRBD2 on 6 matching bases. Trimming removed 5 bases at V and 7 bases at J, with 17 bases between. The germline CDR1 and CDR2 sequences are SGHTA and FQGNSA. The CDR3 has 15 amino acids. The CDR3 spells CASSTYGGIGGELFF. Written as DNA, the CDR3 is TGTGCCAGCAGCACATACGGGGGAATTGGCGGGGAGCTGTTTTTT.

In this sample, this clone turned up many times. The J gene is TRBJ2-7, the V gene TRBV4-1; 10 bases agree with TRBD1. Looked up from germline, CDR1 is MGHRA and CDR2 is YSYEKL. The V segment lost 5 bases and the J segment 7 bases; nucleotides outside the gene matches: 5. This CDR3 has 13 amino acids. The CDR3 sequence is CASSSRTGGEQYF. DNA of the CDR3: TGCGCCAGCAGCTCTCGGACAGGGGGTGAGCAGTACTTC.

The genes are TRBV6-6 and TRBJ2-7, with 7 nucleotides matching TRBD2. After removal of 4 bases from V and 3 bases from J, the junction contained 6 bases not matched to a gene. The CDR3 runs 14 residues. Germline-derived CDR1 and CDR2 are MNHNY and SVGAGI (reference sequence). Here the CDR3 reads CASSFGGIYYEQYF. The CDR3 nucleotides are TGTGCCAGCAGTTTCGGGGGGATATACTACGAGCAGTACTTC.

The chain employs TRBV10-1 and TRBJ2-5, with TRBD1 matching over 9 bases. With 2 bases clipped from V and 5 bases from J, the junction kept 9 bases outside the gene matches. Germline-derived CDR1 and CDR2 are WNHNN and SYGVQD (reference sequence). CDR3 length equals 16 residues. In nucleotides, the CDR3 is TGCGCCAGCAGTGAGAGCGGACAGGGGAAGGTGGAGACCCAGTACTTC. Residues: CASSESGQGKVETQYF.

J is TRBJ2-7 and V is TRBV5-1; the match to TRBD2 covers 11 bases. This CDR3 comprises 16 residues. Germline CDR1 is SGHRS and CDR2 is YFSETQ. J lost 0 bases, V lost 4 bases, and 6 bases had no gene match. For the CDR3, the DNA is TGCGCCAGCAGCCCCATAGCGGGAGGGAGCTCCTACGAGCAGTACTTC. It specifies CASSPIAGGSSYEQYF.

This clone was recorded a few times. This chain uses TRBV30 with TRBJ1-1; a possible D gene is TRBD1 (6 bases). Trimming removed 4 bases at V and 9 bases at J, with 12 bases between. The CDR3 sequence is 11 residues long. The germline V gene has CDR1 GTSNPN and CDR2 SVGIG (reference sequence). CDR3 amino acids: CAWTGVLQAFF. CDR3 DNA: TGTGCCTGGACAGGGGTTTTACAAGCTTTCTTT.

This chain joins TRBV7-3 and TRBJ2-5; 12 nucleotides line up with TRBD2. CDR3 size: 15 residues. In germline, CDR1 is SGHTA, CDR2 FQGTGA. V lost 2 bases, J lost 9 bases, and 7 bases stayed unmatched. The CDR3 nucleotides are TGTGCCAGCAGCTTACTAGCGGGAGGGCGAGGGGCCCAGTACTTC. Translated: CASSLLAGGRGAQYF. The entire variable domain, with the rest obtained from reference TRBV7-3 and TRBJ2-5, is as follows: GAGVSQTPSNKVTEKGKYVELRCDPISGHTALYWYRQSLGQGPEFLIYFQGTGAADDSGLPNDRFFAVRPEGSVSTLKIQRTERGDSAVYLCASSLLAGGRGAQYFGPGTRLLVL.

In this sample, this clone turned up many times. V and J are TRBV6-5 and TRBJ1-1; 8 positions match TRBD1. V lost 0 bases to trimming and J lost 10 bases; unmatched junction nucleotides: 4. Germline CDR1 and CDR2: MNHEY and SVGAGI. The CDR3 has 13 amino acids. The CDR3 sequence is CASSYSRGRPAFF. Written as DNA, the CDR3 is TGTGCCAGCAGTTACTCCAGGGGGCGACCAGCTTTCTTT.

The chain joins TRBV5-1 to TRBJ2-1, with a weak D call TRBD2 (7 bases). Per germline, CDR1 SGHRS and CDR2 YFSETQ. V lost 5 bases and J lost 5, with 14 bases in between. CDR3 length: 14 residues. CDR3 in amino acids: CASRGAGTNNEQFF. DNA for the CDR3: TGCGCCAGCAGGGGAGCGGGGACAAACAATGAGCAGTTCTTC.

The genes are TRBV5-1 and TRBJ1-1, with unresolved D. Trimming stripped 4 bases from V and 1 base from J, with 11 bases between. Germline V CDR1 and CDR2: SGHRS, YFSETQ. This CDR3 is 14 amino acids long. The CDR3: CASSPTGRNTEAFF. DNA for the CDR3: TGCGCCAGCAGCCCCACCGGGAGGAACACTGAAGCTTTCTTT.

V and J are TRBV28 and TRBJ1-1; 8 bases line up with TRBD1. The CDR3 loop spans 14 amino acids. The germline V gene encodes CDR1 MDHEN and CDR2 SYDVKM. Losses at the gene ends were 7 bases for V and 5 bases for J; bases not matched to a gene: 9. In nucleotides, the CDR3 is TGTGCCAGCATCCAGGGGGCGCAAGTAACTGAAGCTTTCTTT. Its protein product is CASIQGAQVTEAFF.

The table lists this clone with a few counts. V gene TRBV6-6 combines with J gene TRBJ2-7; TRBD1 agrees at 9 bases. CDR1 and CDR2 (germline): MNHNY, SVGAGI (reference sequence). With 8 bases clipped from V and 0 bases from J, the junction kept 11 bases outside the gene matches. CDR3 size: 16 residues. In nucleotides, the CDR3 is TGTGCCAGCCGAACCACAGACAGGGGGGACTCCTACGAGCAGTACTTC. The encoded protein is CASRTTDRGDSYEQYF.

The chain employs TRBV10-2 and TRBJ2-7; D is unclear. The length of the CDR3 is 14 residues. CDR1 is WSHSY, CDR2 SAAADI, per germline. Trimming took off 5 bases at V and 3 bases at J, with 14 bases between the two ends. The CDR3 protein is CASSNPIRLYEQYF. The CDR3, as DNA: TGCGCCAGCAGTAACCCCATTAGGCTCTACGAGCAGTACTTC.

The chain recombines TRBV30 with TRBJ2-1; D uncertain. This CDR3 has 15 residues. Germline CDR1 is GTSNPN and CDR2 is SVGIG (reference sequence). V gave up 4 bases and J gave up 2 bases, with 15 bases separating them. This chain's CDR3 is CAWTPYAVTYNEQFF. The CDR3 DNA is TGTGCCTGGACGCCCTATGCGGTTACCTACAATGAGCAGTTCTTC.

In DNA form, the CDR3 reads TGTGCCACCAGCAGAGATAGGGCTAGCGGGAGTGGTGAGCAGTTCTTC. Amino acids: CATSRDRASGSGEQFF. The chain couples TRBV15 to TRBJ2-1, with TRBD2 identical over 10 bases. Trimming cost V 0 bases and J 9 bases; bases outside gene matches: 8. The length of the CDR3 is 16 residues. Germline assignment: CDR1 LNHNV and CDR2 YYDKDF (reference sequence).

The J gene is TRBJ2-5, the V gene TRBV30, with TRBD1 as a possible D gene (5 bases). This CDR3 spans 14 amino acids. Trimming left V 2 bases short and J 2 bases short, with 12 bases between. Germline CDR1 is GTSNPN and CDR2 is SVGIG (reference sequence). The CDR3 here is CAWSLDRRQETQYF. The CDR3 coding sequence is TGTGCCTGGAGTCTCGACAGAAGACAAGAGACCCAGTACTTC.

The rearrangement uses TRBV18 and TRBJ2-2; the match to TRBD2 covers 10 bases. The CDR3 runs 15 residues. The J segment lost 5 bases and the V segment lost 4 bases, leaving 4 bases of the junction unmatched. Germline V CDR1 and CDR2: KGHSH, LQKENI. Here the CDR3 reads CASSRGTSETGELFF. DNA for the CDR3: TGTGCCAGCTCACGCGGGACTAGCGAAACCGGGGAGCTGTTTTTT.

About this clone: This sample also contains other DNA sequences that code for the same CDR3. The V gene is TRBV2, the J gene TRBJ1-1; D not resolved. Trimming pared 4 bases from V and 0 bases from J, leaving 3 bases between. The CDR3 spans 12 residues. Germline V gene sequence: CDR1 SNHLY, CDR2 FYNNEI. The CDR3 DNA is TGTGCCAGCAGTGGTCTGAACACTGAAGCTTTCTTT. This translates into CASSGLNTEAFF.

The V call is TRBV19, the J call TRBJ2-5, with 12 positions matching TRBD2. Trimming cost V 4 bases and J 5 bases; bases outside gene matches: 5. The CDR3 contains 15 residues. CDR1 and CDR2 from the germline V gene are LNHDA and SQIVND (reference sequence). The CDR3 sequence: CASSTTSGRLETQYF. The CDR3, as DNA: TGTGCCAGTAGTACCACTAGCGGGAGGTTGGAGACCCAGTACTTC.

This sequence joins TRBV25-1 and TRBJ2-1, with D perhaps matching TRBD1 or TRBD2 (6 bases each). The germline V gene encodes CDR1 MGHDK and CDR2 SYGVNS. The CDR3 is 16 amino acids. Trimming pared 6 bases from V and 3 bases from J, leaving 18 bases between. CDR3 DNA sequence: TGTGCCAGCAGGGGGGGCGAGAATTCCCGCTACAATGAGCAGTTCTTC. Its protein is CASRGGENSRYNEQFF.

V is TRBV2 and J is TRBJ2-7, with D perhaps matching TRBD1 (7 bases). Trimming took off 7 bases at V and 0 bases at J, with 13 bases between the two ends. This CDR3 is 14 amino acids long. In germline, CDR1 is SNHLY, CDR2 FYNNEI. CDR3 nucleotide sequence: TGTGCCAGCAAGGAGGGACAGCACTCCTACGAGCAGTACTTC. This codes for CASKEGQHSYEQYF.

CDR3 in DNA: TGTGCCAGCAGCTTAGCTCAGACGGGACCCGCGGGGGCAGATACGCAGTATTTT. This translates into CASSLAQTGPAGADTQYF. The V and J genes are TRBV7-2 and TRBJ2-3; TRBD2 agrees at 7 bases. The CDR3 is 18 residues long. CDR1 and CDR2 from the germline V gene are SGHTA and FQGNSA. After removal of 0 bases from V and 4 bases from J, the junction contained 13 bases not matched to a gene.